This T cell receptor beta chain derives from a study of OX40 agonist ivuxolimab in advanced cancers. Clones were sequenced by immunoSEQ multiplex PCR, and TCRdb holds only the in-frame ones, with some missing. Among 70,000 to 95,000 clones listed, around 88% were seen once. The source is an adult with an advanced solid tumor such as melanoma, head and neck, liver or kidney cancer. The starting material was CD4+ or CD8+ T cells sorted from blood, obtained in a trial of the OX40 agonist ivuxolimab.

Here the CDR3 reads CASRLLAGASYNEQFF. The CDR3 DNA reads TGTGCCAGCAGACTCTTAGCGGGGGCCTCCTACAATGAGCAGTTCTTC. The V gene is TRBV27, the J gene TRBJ2-1; 9 bases agree with TRBD2. V shed 6 bases and J 0 bases; nucleotides not matched to a gene: 6. There are 16 residues in the CDR3. From germline, CDR1 is MNHEY and CDR2 SMNVEV (reference sequence).